These T cell receptor beta chains were read from a single sample in a study of regulatory T cells in long-lasting Graves disease. TCRdb analysed the multiplex PCR reads with MiXCR anew, one entry per CDR3 protein. Of about 430,000 distinct CDR3 sequences listed, 14% to 15% are singletons. The same data also went into a second study, on T cells in Graves' hyperthyroidism and ophthalmopathy.

This material consisted of peripheral blood mononuclear cells (PBMCs), taken at new diagnosis, from a patient treated with antithyroid drugs. The receptors were sampled from a woman aged 40-49 years with Graves disease. CDR3s include the opening cysteine and the closing phenylalanine or tryptophan. A D gene is named only where the DNA matches it firmly. The size of a clone is reported for some rows only, either as once, few or many, or as a class for expanded clones.

- | TRBJ2-2 | many | TRBV2 | CASRPQGSGELFF | TGTGCCAGCAGACCACAGGGTTCCGGGGAGCTGTTTTTT
- | TRBJ2-5 | many | TRBV6-1 | CASTQKETQYF | TGTGCCAGCACCCAAAAGGAGACCCAGTACTTC
TRBD2 | TRBJ2-1 | few | TRBV20-1 | CSARASGYNEQFF | TGCAGTGCCAGGGCTAGCGGCTACAATGAGCAGTTCTTC
TRBD1 | TRBJ1-1 | many | TRBV11-2 | CASSLSATGGLTEAFF | TGTGCCAGCAGCTTATCGGCAACAGGGGGCCTCACTGAAGCTTTCTTT
TRBD2 | TRBJ2-3 | many | TRBV28 | CASRVLAGGPKDTQYF | TGTGCCAGCAGAGTACTAGCGGGAGGGCCGAAGGATACGCAGTATTTT
- | TRBJ1-1 | - | TRBV2 | CASSVAQNTEAFF | TGTGCCAGCAGTGTAGCACAAAACACTGAAGCTTTCTTT
- | TRBJ1-1 | many | TRBV27 | CASSLSENTEAFF | TGTGCCAGCAGTCTCAGTGAGAACACTGAAGCTTTCTTT
TRBD1 | TRBJ2-5 | few | TRBV19 | CASQVGQGLQTQYF | TGTGCCAGCCAAGTCGGACAGGGTTTGCAGACCCAGTACTTC
- | TRBJ2-2 | many | TRBV5-1 | CASRSRTFDTGELFF | TGCGCCAGCAGGTCCAGGACGTTCGACACCGGGGAGCTGTTTTTT
- | TRBJ2-2 | - | TRBV28 | CASRRVGELFF | TGTGCCAGCAGGAGGGTCGGGGAGCTGTTTTTT
- | TRBJ2-1 | - | TRBV6-2/TRBV6-3 | CASSGARGSYNEQFF | TGTGCCAGCAGTGGCGCCCGGGGCTCCTACAATGAGCAGTTCTTC
- | TRBJ2-3 | many | TRBV5-1 | CASSLVAGLGTDTQYF | TGCGCCAGCAGCTTGGTAGCAGGGCTTGGCACAGATACGCAGTATTTT
TRBD2 | TRBJ2-4 | few | TRBV20-1 | CSAGGLAKNIQYF | TGCAGTGCTGGGGGACTAGCTAAAAACATTCAGTACTTC
- | TRBJ2-1 | many | TRBV14 | CASSQGGKGAYNEQFF | TGTGCCAGCAGCCAAGGCGGGAAGGGCGCCTACAATGAGCAGTTCTTC
- | TRBJ1-1 | - | TRBV11-1 | CASSLSPGAFF | TGTGCCAGCAGCTTAAGCCCCGGGGCTTTCTTT
- | TRBJ2-2 | many | TRBV7-8 | CASSGGSNTGELFF | TGTGCCAGCAGCGGAGGGTCGAACACCGGGGAGCTGTTTTTT
TRBD2 | TRBJ2-7 | many | TRBV7-2 | CASSLDLAGGAAEQYF | TGTGCCAGCAGCTTAGACCTAGCGGGAGGGGCCGCCGAGCAGTACTTC
- | TRBJ2-7 | - | TRBV28 | CASSFRGSRRGEQYF | TGTGCCAGCAGTTTCCGAGGGTCTCGCAGAGGGGAGCAGTACTTC
TRBD1 | TRBJ2-5 | many | TRBV7-9 | CASTLGQAQETQYF | TGTGCCAGTACCTTGGGACAGGCACAAGAGACCCAGTACTTC
- | TRBJ2-1 | - | TRBV7-9 | CASSLGGAYYNEQFF | TGTGCCAGCAGCTTAGGTGGAGCCTACTACAATGAGCAGTTCTTC
- | TRBJ1-1 | many | TRBV28 | CASSPHVRDPWENTEAFF | TGTGCCAGCAGTCCCCACGTCCGGGACCCCTGGGAGAACACTGAAGCTTTCTTT
- | TRBJ2-2 | - | TRBV7-8 | CASSLRGPGVTGELFF | TGTGCCAGCAGCCTACGGGGACCGGGGGTCACCGGGGAGCTGTTTTTT
- | TRBJ2-1 | many | TRBV28 | CASEVYNEQFF | TGTGCCAGCGAGGTATACAATGAGCAGTTCTTC
TRBD2 | TRBJ2-2 | few | TRBV30 | CATYSREVVGELFF | TGTGCCACCTACTCGCGGGAGGTGGTCGGGGAGCTGTTTTTT
TRBD2 | TRBJ2-7 | many | TRBV28 | CASSLRGLAYDEQYF | TGTGCCAGCAGTTTAAGGGGACTAGCTTACGACGAGCAGTACTTC
- | TRBJ1-1 | - | TRBV14 | CASSWGYDTEAFF | TGTGCCAGCAGCTGGGGTTATGACACTGAAGCTTTCTTT
TRBD2 | TRBJ2-3 | many | TRBV2 | CASSEGRTSGIRDTQYF | TGTGCCAGCAGTGAAGGGAGGACTAGCGGGATAAGAGATACGCAGTATTTT
- | TRBJ2-7 | - | TRBV6-5 | CASSYSEPGHRYLYEQYF | TGTGCCAGCAGTTACTCGGAACCGGGACACCGTTACTTATACGAGCAGTACTTC